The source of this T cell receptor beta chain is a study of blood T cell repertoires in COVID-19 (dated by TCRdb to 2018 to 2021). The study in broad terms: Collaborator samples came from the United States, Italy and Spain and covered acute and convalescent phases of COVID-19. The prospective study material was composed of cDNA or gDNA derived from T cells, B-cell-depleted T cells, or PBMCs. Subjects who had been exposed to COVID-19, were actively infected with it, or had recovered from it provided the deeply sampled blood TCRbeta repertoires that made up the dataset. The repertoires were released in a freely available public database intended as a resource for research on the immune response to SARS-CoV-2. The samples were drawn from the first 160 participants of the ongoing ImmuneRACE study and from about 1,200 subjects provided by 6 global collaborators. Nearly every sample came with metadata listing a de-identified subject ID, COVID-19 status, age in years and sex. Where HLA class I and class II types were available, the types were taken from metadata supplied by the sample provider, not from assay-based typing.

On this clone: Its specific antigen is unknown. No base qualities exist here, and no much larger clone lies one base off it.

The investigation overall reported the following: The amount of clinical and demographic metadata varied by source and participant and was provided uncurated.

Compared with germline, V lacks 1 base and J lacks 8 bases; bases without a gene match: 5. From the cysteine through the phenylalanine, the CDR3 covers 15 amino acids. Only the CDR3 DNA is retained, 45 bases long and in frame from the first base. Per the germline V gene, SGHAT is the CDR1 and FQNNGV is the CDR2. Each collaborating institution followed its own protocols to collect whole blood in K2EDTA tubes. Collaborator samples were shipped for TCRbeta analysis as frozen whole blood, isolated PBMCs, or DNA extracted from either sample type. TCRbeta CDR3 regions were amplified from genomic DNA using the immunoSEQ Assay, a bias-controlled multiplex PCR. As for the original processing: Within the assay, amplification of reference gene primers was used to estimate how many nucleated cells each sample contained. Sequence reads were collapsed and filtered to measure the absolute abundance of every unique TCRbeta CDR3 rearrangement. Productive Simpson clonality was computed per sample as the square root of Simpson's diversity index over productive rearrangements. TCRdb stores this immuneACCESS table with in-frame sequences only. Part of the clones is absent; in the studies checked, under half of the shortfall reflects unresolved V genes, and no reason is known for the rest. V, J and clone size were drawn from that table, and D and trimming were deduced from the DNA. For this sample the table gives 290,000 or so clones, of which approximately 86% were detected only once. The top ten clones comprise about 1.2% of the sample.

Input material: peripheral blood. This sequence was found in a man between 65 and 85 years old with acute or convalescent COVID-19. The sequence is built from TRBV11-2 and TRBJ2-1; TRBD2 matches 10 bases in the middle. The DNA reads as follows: TGTGCCAGCAGCTTAGGCCTAGCGGGAGTCGATGAGCAGTTCTTC. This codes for CASSLGLAGVDEQFF.